This T cell receptor (beta chain) was identified in a study of blood T cell repertoires in COVID-19. Study information: Whether acute or convalescent, the COVID-19 samples came from the United States, Italy and Spain.

Per the original methods: Estimated nucleated cell counts came from reference gene primer amplification. Sequencing used immunoSEQ multiplex PCR; TCRdb keeps in-frame clones, though not all of them. The V and J calls and clone size are taken from that table; D and trimming were inferred from the DNA. The sample holds around 160,000 clones, 84% seen once. Participant age was 18 to 89 years, and participants resided in fewer than 30 US areas. Participant-reported clinical history was the basis for cohort assignment. Germline V gene data show CDR1 as SGHAT and CDR2 as FQNNGV. Between the trimmed V and J ends, which lost 1 base and 4 bases, there was a span of 16 bases. The CDR3 contains 17 residues.

Specimen: PBMCs or T cells enriched from blood (not recorded which). The V gene is TRBV11-2, the J gene TRBJ2-2; no reliable D call. The receptor's source is a woman aged 45-65 years who had been exposed to COVID-19. The CDR3, as DNA: TGTGCCAGCAGCTTAGGAGGATTTAGAGACTCCACCGGGGAGCTGTTTTTT. This gives the protein CASSLGGFRDSTGELFF.